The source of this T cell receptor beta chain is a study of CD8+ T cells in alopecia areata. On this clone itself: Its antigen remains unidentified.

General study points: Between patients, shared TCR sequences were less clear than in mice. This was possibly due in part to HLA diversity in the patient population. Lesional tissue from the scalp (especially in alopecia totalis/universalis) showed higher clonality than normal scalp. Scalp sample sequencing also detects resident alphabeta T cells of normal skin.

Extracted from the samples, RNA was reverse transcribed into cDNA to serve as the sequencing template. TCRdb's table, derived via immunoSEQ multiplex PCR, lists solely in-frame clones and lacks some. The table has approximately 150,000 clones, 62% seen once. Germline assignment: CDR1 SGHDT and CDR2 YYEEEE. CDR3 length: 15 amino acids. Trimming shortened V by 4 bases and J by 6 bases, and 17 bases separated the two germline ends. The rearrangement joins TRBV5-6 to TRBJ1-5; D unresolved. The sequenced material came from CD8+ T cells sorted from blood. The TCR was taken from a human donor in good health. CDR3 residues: CASSPGSGVGQPQHF. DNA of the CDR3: TGTGCCAGCAGCCCGGGATCGGGAGTTGGTCAGCCCCAGCATTTT. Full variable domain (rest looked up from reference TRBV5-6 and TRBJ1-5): DAGVTQSPTHLIKTRGQQVTLRCSPKSGHDTVSWYQQALGQGPQFIFQYYEEEERQRGNFPDRFSGHQFPNYSSELNVNALLLGDSALYLCASSPGSGVGQPQHFGDGTRLSIL.